This T cell receptor (beta chain) stems from a study of cytomegalovirus exposure and HLA in healthy donors. The CDR3 contains 12 residues. Unmatched junction bases numbered 6, after V lost 4 bases and J lost 8 bases. The V gene's germline CDR1 is SGHNT and CDR2 YYREEE (reference sequence). The primer mix had 60 Vbeta and 13 Jbeta primers. The protocol was immunoSEQ multiplex PCR, while the TCRdb copy is restricted to in-frame clones and leaves out a portion. This table holds 160,000 or so clones, around 88% found once. The source is a woman aged 30 to 39 in good health and CMV-seronegative. The sequenced sample consisted of PBMCs. The rearrangement links TRBV5-4 to TRBJ2-7, with 7 bases lining up with TRBD1. The CDR3, as DNA: TGTGCCAGCAGCAGGGACAGTGAAAAGCAGTACTTC. It codes for CASSRDSEKQYF.